Presented here are 3 T cell receptor beta chains from one specimen sequenced in a study of cytomegalovirus exposure and HLA in healthy donors. The data were produced by immunoSEQ multiplex PCR, yet TCRdb's version contains in-frame clones alone and is incomplete. The table records roughly 140,000 clones, about 89% of them present only once. Sequences were obtained from PBMCs. Receptors were obtained from a woman aged 18 to 35 in good health and CMV-seropositive.

V usage is TRBV7-9 and J usage is TRBJ2-7, with unresolved D. V dropped 0 bases and J dropped 5 bases, with 11 bases sitting between them. Looked up from germline, CDR1 is SEHNR and CDR2 is FQNEAQ (reference sequence). The CDR3 is made up of 14 amino acids. The CDR3 reads CASSLAIQADEQYF. CDR3 nucleotide sequence: TGTGCCAGCAGCTTAGCGATTCAGGCAGACGAGCAGTACTTC.

This chain links TRBV9 with TRBJ1-2; possible D gene TRBD1, 5 bases. The CDR3 extends over 13 amino acids. Germline loops: CDR1 SGDLS, CDR2 YYNGEE. V dropped 7 bases and J dropped 2 bases, with 12 bases sitting between them. The CDR3 DNA is TGTGCCAGCGGGGGGATGCACAACTATGGCTACACCTTC. The encoded protein is CASGGMHNYGYTF.

This sequence joins TRBV5-6 and TRBJ2-7, with D unresolved. This CDR3 region has 13 residues. The germline V gene has CDR1 SGHDT and CDR2 YYEEEE. Trimming removed 1 base from V and 4 bases from J, with 9 bases in between. The CDR3 region is CASSLSVQYEQYF. DNA for the CDR3: TGTGCCAGCAGCTTGTCCGTACAGTACGAGCAGTACTTC.